A single sample gave rise to the 21 T cell receptor beta chains below, sequenced in a study of blood T cell repertoires in COVID-19. Here immunoSEQ multiplex PCR was the method, and the copy in TCRdb shows in-frame clones only, minus some. Here the sample spans 250,000 to 350,000 clones, approximately 90% being singletons. What was sequenced was PBMCs or T cells enriched from blood (not recorded which). All receptors come from a woman between 18 and 29 years old who had recovered from COVID-19.

The chain uses TRBV27 and TRBJ1-2; the D gene is possibly TRBD1 (6 bases). This CDR3 has 16 residues. Germline V gene lookup returns CDR1 MNHEY and CDR2 SMNVEV (reference sequence). V lost 2 bases, J lost 4 bases, and 17 bases lay in between. The CDR3 DNA sequence: TGTGCCAGCAGTTTAGATGCAGGGGCCCTTAGCTATGGCTACACCTTC. Its protein is CASSLDAGALSYGYTF.

The chain joins TRBV4-1 to TRBJ2-3; D is uncertain. The CDR3 sequence is 15 residues long. Germline-derived CDR1 and CDR2 are MGHRA and YSYEKL. The ends were cut back, 2 bases at V and 2 bases at J, with 11 bases in the middle. CDR3 region: CASSQSPITTDTQYF. CDR3 in DNA: TGCGCCAGCAGCCAAAGTCCTATAACCACAGATACGCAGTATTTT.

This chain uses TRBV27 with TRBJ1-1, with a weak D call TRBD1 (5 bases). The length of the CDR3 is 14 residues. V lost 7 bases and J 5 bases, leaving 17 bases between the germline ends. Germline CDR1 is MNHEY and CDR2 is SMNVEV (reference sequence). The CDR3 bases are TGTGCCAGCAATAGGATGCGGGGGGGGACTGAAGCTTTCTTT. Residues: CASNRMRGGTEAFF.

The V gene is TRBV27, the J gene TRBJ2-7, with D possibly TRBD1 on 5 matching bases. Between the trimmed V and J ends, which lost 0 bases and 3 bases, there was a span of 9 bases. The CDR3 sequence is 14 residues long. Per the germline V gene, CDR1 is MNHEY and CDR2 is SMNVEV (reference sequence). As DNA, the CDR3 is TGTGCCAGCAGTTTATCTCAGGGCGACTACGAGCAGTACTTC. It specifies CASSLSQGDYEQYF.

This clone was seen only a few times. This sequence joins TRBV18 and TRBJ2-7; 7 bases align to TRBD1. From germline, CDR1 is KGHSH and CDR2 LQKENI. J gave up 7 bases and V 6 bases, and 9 bases lay outside the gene matches. CDR3 length equals 13 residues. The CDR3 sequence is CASSLTGREEQYF. The CDR3 bases are TGTGCCAGCTCCTTGACAGGGAGAGAAGAGCAGTACTTC.

The rearrangement links TRBV6-4 to TRBJ1-2, with TRBD1 matching over 9 bases. CDR1 is MRHNA, CDR2 SNTAGT, per germline. After removal of 3 bases from V and 0 bases from J, the junction contained 2 bases not matched to a gene. CDR3 length: 15 amino acids. DNA of the CDR3: TGTGCCAGCAGTGAAGGACAGGGGCCTAACTATGGCTACACCTTC. Its translation: CASSEGQGPNYGYTF.

This chain uses TRBV11-2 with TRBJ1-2; 7 positions agree with TRBD1. Germline CDR1 is SGHAT and CDR2 is FQNNGV. CDR3 length: 14 amino acids. V was clipped by 1 base and J by 7 bases; unmatched bases: 6. In DNA, the CDR3 is TGTGCCAGCAGCTTAGTACAGGGGTACGCTGGCTACACCTTC. It codes for CASSLVQGYAGYTF.

The chain carries TRBV9 and TRBJ1-1, with D unresolved. This CDR3 contains 15 residues. Per germline, CDR1 SGDLS and CDR2 YYNGEE. V lost 0 bases, J lost 3 bases, and 12 bases lay in between. In DNA form, the CDR3 reads TGTGCCAGCAGCGTAGGGCCCGGAGTGGACACTGAAGCTTTCTTT. Translation gives CASSVGPGVDTEAFF. The whole variable domain, remainder taken from reference TRBV9 and TRBJ1-1, is DSGVTQTPKHLITATGQRVTLRCSPRSGDLSVYWYQQSLDQGLQFLIQYYNGEERAKGNILERFSAQQFPDLHSELNLSSLELGDSALYFCASSVGPGVDTEAFFGQGTRLTVV.

The V gene is TRBV9, the J gene TRBJ2-5; the D gene is possibly TRBD1 (5 bases). Germline CDR1 and CDR2: SGDLS and YYNGEE. CDR3 length: 18 amino acids. The V gene lost 3 bases and the J gene lost 5 bases, with 26 bases spanning the gap. This chain's CDR3 is CASSGRWQGSPLDETQYF. The CDR3, as DNA: TGTGCCAGCAGCGGCCGGTGGCAGGGTAGCCCTCTCGACGAGACCCAGTACTTC.

This chain joins TRBV7-6 and TRBJ2-1; TRBD2 matches 14 bases. Germline V CDR1 and CDR2: SGHVS, FNYEAQ. The ends lost 4 bases at V and 4 bases at J; junction bases unmatched: 3. CDR3 length: 16 residues. The CDR3 coding sequence is TGTGCCAGCAGCTCCGGGACTAGCGGGGGTTACAATGAGCAGTTCTTC. Its translation: CASSSGTSGGYNEQFF.

The V and J genes are TRBV19 and TRBJ1-6; D uncertain. The CDR3 covers 13 residues. V lost 9 bases, J lost 7 bases, and 13 bases lay in between. Germline V CDR1 and CDR2: LNHDA, SQIVND (reference sequence). The CDR3 nucleotides read TGTGCCAGCCGGGATCTTCAGAATTCACCCCTCCACTTT. Translation: CASRDLQNSPLHF.

CDR3 DNA sequence: TGTGCCAGCAGCTGGGGACAGGGAGTTGGCTACACCTTC. Translation: CASSWGQGVGYTF. The chain employs TRBV7-9 and TRBJ1-2; 9 positions match TRBD1. Trimming took 4 bases from V and 7 from J; bases not matched to a gene: 4. The CDR3 loop spans 13 amino acids. CDR1 and CDR2 from the germline V gene are SEHNR and FQNEAQ (reference sequence).

The chain uses TRBV11-2 and TRBJ2-7; D might be TRBD2 (6 bases). The germline V gene encodes CDR1 SGHAT and CDR2 FQNNGV. The CDR3 loop spans 14 amino acids. Trimming took 1 base from V and 7 from J, leaving 14 bases between them. CDR3 sequence reads: CASSLGGDPGEQYF. The CDR3, as DNA: TGTGCCAGCAGCTTAGGGGGGGACCCGGGGGAGCAGTACTTC.

The rearrangement joins TRBV28 to TRBJ1-4, with a weak D call TRBD1 (6 bases). CDR3 size: 15 residues. V was pared by 7 bases and J by 5 bases, with 17 bases between. The germline V gene encodes CDR1 MDHEN and CDR2 SYDVKM. The CDR3 loop is CASNRVQGSNEKLFF. CDR3 DNA: TGTGCCAGCAACCGCGTTCAGGGGAGCAATGAAAAACTGTTTTTT. Full variable domain (outside the CDR3, taken from reference TRBV28 and TRBJ1-4): DVKVTQSSRYLVKRTGEKVFLECVQDMDHENMFWYRQDPGLGLRLIYFSYDVKMKEKGDIPEGYSVSREKKERFSLILESASTNQTSMYLCASNRVQGSNEKLFFGSGTQLSVL.

The CDR3, as DNA: TGTGCCAGCAGCTCAAACAGGGAGTCCTACGAGCAGTACTTC. Protein sequence: CASSSNRESYEQYF. The chain combines TRBV9 with TRBJ2-7, with D tentatively TRBD1 (6 bases). The germline V gene has CDR1 SGDLS and CDR2 YYNGEE. This CDR3 is built from 14 residues. Trimming removed 4 bases at V and 1 base at J, with 12 bases between.

The V call is TRBV10-1, the J call TRBJ2-5; D ambiguous. CDR1 and CDR2 (germline): WNHNN, SYGVQD (reference sequence). Trimming took off 3 bases at V and 5 bases at J, with 7 bases between the two ends. The CDR3 runs 12 residues. The CDR3 nucleotides are TGCGCCAGCAGTGATAGTTTGGAGACCCAGTACTTC. Protein product: CASSDSLETQYF.

Here the CDR3 DNA reads TGCGCCAGCAGCCGGGACAGGGGGCTTGGTCAGCCCCAGCATTTT. Translated, it gives CASSRDRGLGQPQHF. The chain uses TRBV4-1 and TRBJ1-5; TRBD1 matches at 12 bases. There are 15 residues in the CDR3. J gave up 6 bases and V 4 bases, and 4 bases lay outside the gene matches. Per the germline V gene, CDR1 is MGHRA and CDR2 is YSYEKL.

The chain is built from TRBV11-1 and TRBJ2-1; 8 bases are a match to TRBD1. This CDR3 spans 15 amino acids. The ends lost 1 base at V and 7 bases at J; junction bases unmatched: 6. The germline V gene encodes CDR1 SGHAT and CDR2 FQDESV (reference sequence). The CDR3: CASSLGEDRENEQFF. CDR3 in DNA: TGTGCCAGCAGCTTAGGGGAGGACAGGGAAAATGAGCAGTTCTTC. The variable domain in full, with the rest retrieved from reference TRBV11-1 and TRBJ2-1, is EAEVAQSPRYKITEKSQAVAFWCDPISGHATLYWYRQILGQGPELLVQFQDESVVDDSQLPKDRFSAERLKGVDSTLKIQPAELGDSAMYLCASSLGEDRENEQFFGPGTRLTVL.

The V and J genes are TRBV3-1 (or the pseudogene TRBV3-2) and TRBJ1-2, with D possibly matching TRBD1 (5 bases). Trimming pared 6 bases from V and 0 bases from J, leaving 8 bases between. CDR1 LGHDT and CDR2 YNNKEL come from the germline V gene (reference sequence). The CDR3 is 13 residues long. DNA for the CDR3: TGTGCCAGCAGGCCAGGGACTAACTATGGCTACACCTTC. Protein sequence: CASRPGTNYGYTF.

V usage is TRBV18 and J usage is TRBJ2-3; 8 bases are shared with TRBD2. V lost 3 bases and J lost 1; bases outside the gene matches: 6. The CDR3 is made up of 16 amino acids. The germline V gene encodes CDR1 KGHSH and CDR2 LQKENI. CDR3 sequence (DNA): TGTGCCAGCTCACCGGTGGGTAGCGGGGGCACAGATACGCAGTATTTT. Encoded protein: CASSPVGSGGTDTQYF.

The rearrangement uses TRBV29-1 and TRBJ2-3; 13 bases fit TRBD2. The CDR3 sequence is 15 residues long. Germline V gene data show CDR1 as SQVTM and CDR2 as ANQGSEA. J gave up 0 bases and V 5 bases, and 2 bases lay outside the gene matches. CDR3 in DNA: TGCAGCGTTCGGACTAGCGGGGGTAGCACAGATACGCAGTATTTT. Translation: CSVRTSGGSTDTQYF.